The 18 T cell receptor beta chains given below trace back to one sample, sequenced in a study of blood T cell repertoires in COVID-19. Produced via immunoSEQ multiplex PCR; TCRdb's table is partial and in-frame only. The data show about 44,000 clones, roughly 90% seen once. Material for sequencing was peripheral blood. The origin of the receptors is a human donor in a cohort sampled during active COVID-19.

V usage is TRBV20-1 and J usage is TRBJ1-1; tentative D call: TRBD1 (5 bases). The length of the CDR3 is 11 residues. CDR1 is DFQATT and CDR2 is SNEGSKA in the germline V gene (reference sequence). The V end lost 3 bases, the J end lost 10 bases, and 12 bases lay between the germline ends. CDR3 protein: CSARMTRGAFF. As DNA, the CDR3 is TGCAGTGCTAGGATGACAAGGGGAGCTTTCTTT.

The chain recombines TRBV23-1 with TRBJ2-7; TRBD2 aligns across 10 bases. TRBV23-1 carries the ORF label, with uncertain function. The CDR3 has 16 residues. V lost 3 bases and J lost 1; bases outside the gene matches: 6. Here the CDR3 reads CASSQLSSGSSYEQYF. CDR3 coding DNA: TGCGCCAGCAGTCAGTTGTCTAGCGGGAGTTCCTACGAGCAGTACTTC.

This chain's CDR3 is CASSFRTGGSPLHF. In DNA form, the CDR3 reads TGCGCCAGCAGCTTCCGGACAGGAGGTTCACCCCTCCACTTT. This chain joins TRBV5-1 and TRBJ1-6; TRBD1 matches at 7 bases. V lost 2 bases and J lost 9; bases outside the gene matches: 5. This CDR3 has 14 residues. Germline V gene data show CDR1 as SGHRS and CDR2 as YFSETQ.

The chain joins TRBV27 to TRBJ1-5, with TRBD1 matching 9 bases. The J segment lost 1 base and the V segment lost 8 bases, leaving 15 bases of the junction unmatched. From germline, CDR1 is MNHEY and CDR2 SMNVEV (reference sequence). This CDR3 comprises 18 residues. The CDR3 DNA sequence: TGTGCCAGCGGGGCCTTACAGGGGGCCATGGGGAGCAATCAGCCCCAGCATTTT. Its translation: CASGALQGAMGSNQPQHF.

The CDR3 DNA follows: TGTGCCATCACCTCCGGTCGGGACAGCTCCTACAATGAGCAGTTCTTC. It is translated as CAITSGRDSSYNEQFF. This sequence joins TRBV10-3 and TRBJ2-1; 7 bases are a match to TRBD1. The CDR3 is 16 amino acids. Germline V gene lookup returns CDR1 ENHRY and CDR2 SYGVKD. The junction had 9 bases not matched to a gene; V was cut back by 7 bases and J by 0 bases.

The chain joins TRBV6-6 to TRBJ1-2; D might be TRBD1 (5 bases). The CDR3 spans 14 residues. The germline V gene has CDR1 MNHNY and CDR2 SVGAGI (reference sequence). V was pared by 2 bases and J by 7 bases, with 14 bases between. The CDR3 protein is CASSYGAGPAGYTF. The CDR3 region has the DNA TGTGCCAGCAGTTACGGGGCAGGACCAGCTGGCTACACCTTC.

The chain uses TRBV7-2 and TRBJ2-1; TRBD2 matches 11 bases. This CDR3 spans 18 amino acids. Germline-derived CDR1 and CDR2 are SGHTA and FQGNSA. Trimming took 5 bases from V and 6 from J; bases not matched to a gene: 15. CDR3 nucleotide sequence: TGTGCCAGCAGCCCCGCATCCGGGGGACTAGCGGACCCCAATGAGCAGTTCTTC. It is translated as CASSPASGGLADPNEQFF.

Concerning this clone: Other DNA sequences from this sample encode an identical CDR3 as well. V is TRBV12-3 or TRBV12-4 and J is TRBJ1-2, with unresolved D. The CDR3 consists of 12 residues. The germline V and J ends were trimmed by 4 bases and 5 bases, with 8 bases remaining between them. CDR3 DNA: TGTGCCAGCAGTTCCCCCGGGTATGGCTACACCTTC. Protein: CASSSPGYGYTF.

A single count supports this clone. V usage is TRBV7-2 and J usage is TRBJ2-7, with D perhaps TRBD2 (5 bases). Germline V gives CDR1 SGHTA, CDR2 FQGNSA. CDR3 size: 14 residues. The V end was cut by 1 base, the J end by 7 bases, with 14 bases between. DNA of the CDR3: TGTGCCAGCAGCTTAGGCGCGCGGGCGCGGGAGCAGTACTTC. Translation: CASSLGARAREQYF.

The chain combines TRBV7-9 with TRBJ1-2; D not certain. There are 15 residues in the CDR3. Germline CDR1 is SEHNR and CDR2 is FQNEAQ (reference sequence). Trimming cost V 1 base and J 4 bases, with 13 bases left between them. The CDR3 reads CASSLGPGTLYGYTF. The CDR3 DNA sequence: TGTGCCAGCAGCTTAGGTCCGGGAACCCTCTATGGCTACACCTTC.

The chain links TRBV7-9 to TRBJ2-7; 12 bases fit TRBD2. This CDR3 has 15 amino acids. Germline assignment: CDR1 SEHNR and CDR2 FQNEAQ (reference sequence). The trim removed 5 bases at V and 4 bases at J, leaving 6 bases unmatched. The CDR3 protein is CASSKASGGEYEQYF. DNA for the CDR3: TGTGCCAGCAGCAAGGCTAGCGGGGGGGAATACGAGCAGTACTTC.

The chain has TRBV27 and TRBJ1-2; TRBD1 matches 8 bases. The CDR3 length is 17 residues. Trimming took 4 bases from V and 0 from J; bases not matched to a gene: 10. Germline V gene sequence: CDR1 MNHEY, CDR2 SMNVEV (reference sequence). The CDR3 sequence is CASSSTGEKGANYGYTF. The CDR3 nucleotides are TGTGCCAGCAGTTCGACAGGGGAGAAAGGGGCTAACTATGGCTACACCTTC.

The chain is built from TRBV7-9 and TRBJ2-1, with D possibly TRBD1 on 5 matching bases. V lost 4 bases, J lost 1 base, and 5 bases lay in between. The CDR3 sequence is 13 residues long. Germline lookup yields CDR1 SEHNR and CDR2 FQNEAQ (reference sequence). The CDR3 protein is CASSSGSYNEQFF. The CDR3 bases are TGTGCCAGCAGCTCAGGGTCCTACAATGAGCAGTTCTTC.

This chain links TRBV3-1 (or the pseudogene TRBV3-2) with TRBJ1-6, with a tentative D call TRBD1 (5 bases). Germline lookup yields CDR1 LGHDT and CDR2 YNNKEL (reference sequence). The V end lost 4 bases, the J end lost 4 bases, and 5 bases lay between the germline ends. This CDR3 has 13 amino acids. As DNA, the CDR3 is TGTGCCAGCAGCCCAGGGTATAATTCACCCCTCCACTTT. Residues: CASSPGYNSPLHF.

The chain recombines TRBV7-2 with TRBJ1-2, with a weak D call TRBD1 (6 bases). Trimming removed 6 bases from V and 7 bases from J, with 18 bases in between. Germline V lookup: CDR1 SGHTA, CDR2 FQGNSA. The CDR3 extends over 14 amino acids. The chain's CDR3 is CASRPPGGAVGYTF. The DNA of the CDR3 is TGTGCCAGCAGACCTCCCGGGGGGGCGGTTGGCTACACCTTC.

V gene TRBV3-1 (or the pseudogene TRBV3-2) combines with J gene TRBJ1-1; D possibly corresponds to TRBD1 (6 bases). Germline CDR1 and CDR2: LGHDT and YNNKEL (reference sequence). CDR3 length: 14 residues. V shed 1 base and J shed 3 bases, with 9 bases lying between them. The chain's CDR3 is CASSQATGYTEAFF. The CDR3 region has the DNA TGTGCCAGCAGCCAAGCCACAGGGTACACTGAAGCTTTCTTT.

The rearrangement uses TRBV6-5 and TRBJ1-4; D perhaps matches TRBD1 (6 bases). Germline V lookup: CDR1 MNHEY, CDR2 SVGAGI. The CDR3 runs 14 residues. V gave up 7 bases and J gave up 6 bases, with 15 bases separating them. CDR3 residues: CASKKTAGDEKLFF. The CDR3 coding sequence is TGTGCCAGCAAGAAAACGGCAGGGGATGAAAAACTGTTTTTT.

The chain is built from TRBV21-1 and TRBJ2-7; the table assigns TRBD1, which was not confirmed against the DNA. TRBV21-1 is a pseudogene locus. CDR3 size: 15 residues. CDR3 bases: TGTGCCAGCAGCAAAGCGCAGGCAGACAACTACGAGCAGTACTTC. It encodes CASSKAQADNYEQYF.